The table lists the clone carrying this T cell receptor (beta chain) with a few counts. The source of the sample is a study of blood T cells in healthy people across ages. The CDR3 loop spans 16 amino acids. The germline V gene has CDR1 DFQATT and CDR2 SNEGSKA (reference sequence). The trim removed 4 bases at V and 2 bases at J, leaving 11 bases unmatched. The authors ran a second PCR of about 6 to 12 cycles using a sample-barcoded 5' primer and a J-beta primer mix. TCRdb independently ran MiXCR on the 5' RACE reads; one entry per CDR3 protein. The sample includes over 1,500,000 distinct CDR3 sequences, 39% of them seen just once.

The receptor was isolated from a human donor in good health. The sequencing input was blood. V usage is TRBV20-1 and J usage is TRBJ1-2; 9 bases agree with TRBD1. The CDR3 DNA is TGCAGTGCTATCGTCCTCGGACAGGGGAAGAACTATGGCTACACCTTC. Its protein is CSAIVLGQGKNYGYTF.